This is a list of T cell receptor beta chains from one sample in a study of post-analysis software for immune sequencing data. TCRdb independently ran MiXCR on the PCR reads; one entry per CDR3 protein. The data contain about 400,000 distinct CDR3 sequences, around 37% of them singletons. The sequenced sample consisted of blood. The receptors were sampled from a girl aged 10-17 years with multiple sclerosis. Each CDR3 is given with its conserved first and last residue. Each record gives: clone size, D gene, V gene, J gene, CDR3 DNA, CDR3 protein. The D gene is left open where the match is weak. Clone sizes are given selectively: once, few, many, or a class where the clone is expanded.

size: few; D: TRBD1; V: TRBV12-3/TRBV12-4; J: TRBJ2-5; DNA: TGTGCCAGCAGAACAGGGGGGAACTTAGCCCAGTACTTC; CDR3: CASRTGGNLAQYF
size: -; D: -; V: TRBV5-8; J: TRBJ1-5; DNA: TGTGCCAGCAGCCATATTCCGGGGAATCAGCCCCAGCATTTT; CDR3: CASSHIPGNQPQHF
size: -; D: -; V: TRBV12-3/TRBV12-4; J: TRBJ1-5; DNA: TGTGCCAGCAGTTTAGTTGGGGCCAGTCAGCCCCAGCATTTT; CDR3: CASSLVGASQPQHF
size: -; D: TRBD1; V: TRBV7-2; J: TRBJ1-2; DNA: TGTGCCAGCAGCTCCACAGGGGGCGCCCCGTGGTATGGCTACACCTTC; CDR3: CASSSTGGAPWYGYTF
size: -; D: -; V: TRBV20-1; J: TRBJ1-2; DNA: TGCAGTGCTGGAGAGGGCGGGCCGCTTAACTATGGCTACACCTTC; CDR3: CSAGEGGPLNYGYTF
size: -; D: -; V: TRBV20-1; J: TRBJ2-7; DNA: TGCAGTACTCCTTATGGAGGGGGAAAATACGAGCAGTACTTC; CDR3: CSTPYGGGKYEQYF
size: -; D: TRBD1; V: TRBV23-1; J: TRBJ1-5; DNA: TGCGCCAGCAGTCAATCGACAGGGTGTGATCAGCCCCAGCATTTT; CDR3: CASSQSTGCDQPQHF
size: few; D: TRBD2; V: TRBV20-1; J: TRBJ2-5; DNA: TGCAGTGCTACCGGGACTAGCGGGGGAGTCCAAGAGACCCAGTACTTC; CDR3: CSATGTSGGVQETQYF
size: -; D: -; V: TRBV10-1; J: TRBJ2-2; DNA: TGCGCCACGACTCCAGGAAACACCGGGGAGCTGTTTTTT; CDR3: CATTPGNTGELFF
size: few; D: -; V: TRBV5-5; J: TRBJ1-6; DNA: TGTGCCAGCAGCTTGCCGGGCAGGGAGGCTAGTGAGGAACGCTCACCCCTCCACTTT; CDR3: CASSLPGREASEERSPLHF
size: few; D: -; V: TRBV4-1; J: TRBJ2-1; DNA: TGCGCCAGCAGCCAAGCGGGGCCGGGGCGCAATGAGCAGTTCTTC; CDR3: CASSQAGPGRNEQFF
size: -; D: TRBD2; V: TRBV9; J: TRBJ2-3; DNA: TGTGCCAGCAGCGATGGTACTAGCGGGTTAGGGGATACGCAGTATTTT; CDR3: CASSDGTSGLGDTQYF
size: -; D: -; V: TRBV11-3; J: TRBJ1-6; DNA: TGTGCCAGCAGCCTTAGGACGAAGGATTCACCCCTCCACTTT; CDR3: CASSLRTKDSPLHF
size: -; D: -; V: TRBV7-9; J: TRBJ2-4; DNA: TGTGCCAGCAGCTCAAGTCGACAGTACGAAAACATTCAGTACTTC; CDR3: CASSSSRQYENIQYF
size: -; D: -; V: TRBV13; J: TRBJ1-4; DNA: TGTGCCAGCAGCACCCGGGGCAGGGCCTCTGAAAAACTGTTTTTT; CDR3: CASSTRGRASEKLFF
size: few; D: -; V: TRBV11-2; J: TRBJ2-1; DNA: TGTGCCAGCAGCGTACGATGGTCCCCTGAACCGTGGCTCAATGAGCAGTTCTTC; CDR3: CASSVRWSPEPWLNEQFF
size: -; D: TRBD2; V: TRBV2; J: TRBJ2-3; DNA: TGTGCCAGCAGTGAACTGGTGGGAGGGACAGATACGCAGTATTTT; CDR3: CASSELVGGTDTQYF
size: few; D: TRBD2; V: TRBV20-1; J: TRBJ2-7; DNA: TGCAGTGCCCGACCCCCCTCGAAAAACCTAGCGGGGGGGCCCCACGAGCAGTACTTC; CDR3: CSARPPSKNLAGGPHEQYF
size: few; D: -; V: TRBV7-2; J: TRBJ2-1; DNA: TGTGCCAGCAGCTTTACTAGGGGGTACTACAATGAGCAGTTCTTC; CDR3: CASSFTRGYYNEQFF
size: -; D: TRBD1; V: TRBV12-3/TRBV12-4; J: TRBJ1-1; DNA: TGTGCCAGCAGTCCCTCCCCCGGACAGGGGAAGGCTGAAGCTTTCTTT; CDR3: CASSPSPGQGKAEAFF
size: -; D: -; V: TRBV5-6; J: TRBJ1-5; DNA: TGTGCCAGCAGCTTGGTGGGGGGTTCGGATCAGCCCCAGCATTTT; CDR3: CASSLVGGSDQPQHF
size: few; D: -; V: TRBV7-2; J: TRBJ2-7; DNA: TGTGCCAGCAGCTTAGAAGGAACTAGACCCCACGAGCAGTACTTC; CDR3: CASSLEGTRPHEQYF
size: -; D: -; V: TRBV10-2; J: TRBJ2-1; DNA: TGCGCCAGCGCCTGGGGAGGCTCGAGCTCCTACAATGAGCAGTTCTTC; CDR3: CASAWGGSSSYNEQFF
size: -; D: -; V: TRBV29-1; J: TRBJ2-3; DNA: TGCAGCGGCTCGGAAGACACCTTTACGCAGTATTTT; CDR3: CSGSEDTFTQYF
size: -; D: -; V: TRBV28; J: TRBJ2-7; DNA: TGTGCCACGCAGCGAGGAGCCTACGAGCAGTACTTC; CDR3: CATQRGAYEQYF
size: few; D: TRBD2; V: TRBV6-5; J: TRBJ2-7; DNA: TGTGCCAGCAGCCCCAGGGCGGGGGGCCGTTACGAGCAGTACTTC; CDR3: CASSPRAGGRYEQYF
size: -; D: TRBD1; V: TRBV5-5; J: TRBJ1-1; DNA: TGTGCCAGCAGCGTAGGACAGGAGGGGACTGAAGCTTTCTTT; CDR3: CASSVGQEGTEAFF
size: -; D: -; V: TRBV4-3; J: TRBJ1-2; DNA: TGCGCCAGCAGCCAAGATTGGACCCTTCGGGGGAACTATGGCTACACCTTC; CDR3: CASSQDWTLRGNYGYTF
size: -; D: -; V: TRBV27; J: TRBJ2-1; DNA: TGTGCCACTGGGGGGGCCAATGAGCAGTTCTTC; CDR3: CATGGANEQFF
size: -; D: -; V: TRBV27; J: TRBJ2-1; DNA: TGTGCCAGCGGTGCGCAGGGCTCGAGCAATGAGCAGTTCTTC; CDR3: CASGAQGSSNEQFF
size: -; D: -; V: TRBV19; J: TRBJ2-1; DNA: TGTGCCAGTAGTATTGTGGGAGGGGGTGAGCAGTTCTTC; CDR3: CASSIVGGGEQFF
size: once; D: -; V: TRBV14; J: TRBJ2-7; DNA: TGTGCCAGCAGCCAAGGAGGGCCAAACGAGCAGTACTTC; CDR3: CASSQGGPNEQYF
size: many; D: -; V: TRBV7-2; J: TRBJ2-1; DNA: TGTGCCAGCAGCCGCCGGGAATACAATGAGCAGTTCTTC; CDR3: CASSRREYNEQFF
size: -; D: -; V: TRBV7-9; J: TRBJ1-1; DNA: TGTGCCAGCAGCTTAGGTACAGGTGATACCACTGAAGCTTTCTTT; CDR3: CASSLGTGDTTEAFF
size: -; D: -; V: TRBV6-5; J: TRBJ2-7; DNA: TGTGCCAGCAGTTACTCTTGGTCCGGGCAGGCAAGCTCCTACGAGCAGTACTTC; CDR3: CASSYSWSGQASSYEQYF
size: -; D: TRBD2; V: TRBV29-1; J: TRBJ2-4; DNA: TGCAGCGTTGAGGGCCTAGCGGGTGACATTCAGTACTTC; CDR3: CSVEGLAGDIQYF
size: few; D: -; V: TRBV10-3; J: TRBJ1-4; DNA: TGTGCCATCAGTGAGTCGATTGAGGGGCCCAATGAAAAACTGTTTTTT; CDR3: CAISESIEGPNEKLFF
size: -; D: TRBD2; V: TRBV20-1; J: TRBJ2-5; DNA: TGCAGTGCCCCGAAGACCGGGACTACACAAGAGACCCAGTACTTC; CDR3: CSAPKTGTTQETQYF
size: -; D: TRBD1; V: TRBV12-3/TRBV12-4; J: TRBJ2-3; DNA: TGTGCCAGCAAACCGGGACAGGGGATAGATACGCGGTATTTT; CDR3: CASKPGQGIDTRYF
size: -; D: -; V: TRBV6-5; J: TRBJ1-4; DNA: TGTGCCAGCGGGAGGACGGAAAATGAAAAACTGTTTTTT; CDR3: CASGRTENEKLFF